The next 5 T cell receptor beta chains were all read from a single sample in a study of T cell changes during pregnancy in multiple sclerosis. Clones were read by immunoSEQ multiplex PCR, and TCRdb kept only the in-frame ones, dropping some. This table holds tens of thousands of clones, roughly 90% found once. The sample was peripheral blood, taken in the third trimester of pregnancy. The source of these receptors is a female donor with multiple sclerosis, enrolled in a pregnancy study.

This chain joins TRBV6-1 and TRBJ2-7, with D uncertain. The V and J ends lost 5 bases and 2 bases respectively, with 10 bases between them. The CDR3 consists of 13 residues. Per the germline V gene, CDR1 is MNHNS and CDR2 is SASEGT. The CDR3 nucleotides read TGTGCCAGCAGTAACTTTAAAACCTACGAGCAGTACTTC. Its translation: CASSNFKTYEQYF.

The genes are TRBV12-5 and TRBJ2-1; weak D call: TRBD2 (7 bases). Germline values: CDR1 LGHNT, CDR2 FRNRAP. CDR3 size: 18 residues. V shed 5 bases and J shed 2 bases, with 22 bases lying between them. CDR3 protein: CASGRISDGGLPYNEQFF. The CDR3 DNA reads TGTGCTAGTGGTCGCATCTCTGACGGGGGGCTCCCCTACAATGAGCAGTTCTTC.

The V and J genes are TRBV11-2 and TRBJ1-4; TRBD1 matches at 7 bases. CDR3 length: 14 amino acids. Germline CDR1 reads SGHAT; CDR2 reads FQNNGV. The junction had 7 bases not matched to a gene; V was cut back by 5 bases and J by 7 bases. The CDR3 DNA reads as TGTGCCAGCAGCCAGAGGGACAGCACTGAAAAACTGTTTTTT. Translating it yields CASSQRDSTEKLFF. Full variable domain (outside the CDR3, taken from reference TRBV11-2 and TRBJ1-4): EAGVAQSPRYKIIEKRQSVAFWCNPISGHATLYWYQQILGQGPKLLIQFQNNGVVDDSQLPKDRFSAERLKGVDSTLKIQPAKLEDSAVYLCASSQRDSTEKLFFGSGTQLSVL.

The rearrangement uses TRBV9 and TRBJ1-4, with 9 bases matching TRBD1. There are 19 residues in the CDR3. CDR1 is SGDLS and CDR2 is YYNGEE in the germline V gene. Germline trimming cut 2 bases from V and 1 base from J; bases unmatched to any gene: 12. The CDR3 reads CASSVSAGQGAGTNEKLFF. The CDR3 DNA sequence: TGTGCCAGCAGCGTCTCCGCGGGACAGGGAGCGGGAACTAATGAAAAACTGTTTTTT.

The chain recombines TRBV5-1 with TRBJ1-2; no clear D gene. Germline V gene sequence: CDR1 SGHRS, CDR2 YFSETQ. The CDR3 runs to 13 residues. Trimming took 0 bases from V and 8 from J, leaving 11 bases between them. The CDR3 is CASSLGGNGGYTF. The CDR3 DNA follows: TGCGCCAGCAGCTTGGGCGGGAATGGCGGCTACACCTTC.